These T cell receptor beta chains were read from a single sample in a study of cytomegalovirus exposure and HLA in healthy donors. Using immunoSEQ multiplex PCR, the repertoire was profiled, and TCRdb retains in-frame clones only, with some absent. This sample has around 92,000 clones; about 83% occur once, and the top ten carry approximately 3.7%. Sequenced: PBMCs. Source of these receptors: a female donor in good health and CMV-seropositive. The CDR3 runs from the conserved cysteine through the conserved F or W. A D gene is named only where the DNA matches it firmly. Clone size is stated in some rows and not others, as once, few, many or a class when expanded.

J gene | clone size | D gene | V gene | CDR3 DNA | CDR3 protein
TRBJ1-3 | - | - | TRBV5-1 | TGCGCCAGCCAGGGCAGCGGAAACACCATATATTTT | CASQGSGNTIYF
TRBJ1-4 | - | TRBD1 | TRBV13 | TGTGCCAGCAGCCCAGGGACAGGGAGAGAAGAAAAACTGTTTTTT | CASSPGTGREEKLFF
TRBJ2-1 | - | TRBD2 | TRBV6-1 | TGTGCCAGCAGTGAAGCCCCTAGCGGGAGTTACAATGAGCAGTTCTTC | CASSEAPSGSYNEQFF
TRBJ1-5 | - | - | TRBV4-2 | TGTGCCAGCAGCCAAACGGGTTGGGATCAGCCCCAGCATTTT | CASSQTGWDQPQHF
TRBJ2-2 | - | - | TRBV27 | TGTGCCAGCAGTTTGCGGCGGATCACCGGGGAGCTGTTTTTT | CASSLRRITGELFF
TRBJ1-1 | - | TRBD1 | TRBV10-3 | TGTGCCATCAGTGGGACAGGGAAGGATACCACTGAAGCTTTCTTT | CAISGTGKDTTEAFF
TRBJ2-7 | - | - | TRBV21-1 | TGTGCCAGCAGCAAAAGTGATAGACACGTCTACGAGCAGTACTTC | CASSKSDRHVYEQYF
TRBJ2-7 | - | - | TRBV7-3 | TGTCCCAGCAGCTTCGGGGACACGAGCTCCTACGAGCAGTACTTC | CPSSFGDTSSYEQYF
TRBJ2-1 | - | - | TRBV4-1 | TGCGCCAGCAGCCAAGAAGCAGGGGGGTACAATGAGCAGTTCTTC | CASSQEAGGYNEQFF
TRBJ1-4 | - | - | TRBV6-5 | TGTGCCAGCCGAAGGGGCGCAGGGACTAATGAAAAACTGTTTTTT | CASRRGAGTNEKLFF
TRBJ2-1 | - | - | TRBV5-1 | TGCGCCAGCAGCTTGGGGAGGGTCCCCTCGAACAATGAGCAGTTCTTC | CASSLGRVPSNNEQFF
TRBJ1-6 | - | - | TRBV5-1 | TGCGCCAGCAGCTCACGGGATCTCTTTTCACCCCTCCACTTT | CASSSRDLFSPLHF
TRBJ2-1 | few | TRBD2 | TRBV4-2 | TGTGCCAGCAGCCAAGCCTCGCGGGGGGGGGACAATGAGCAGTTCTTC | CASSQASRGGDNEQFF
TRBJ1-4 | - | TRBD1 | TRBV6-4 | TGTGCCAGCAGTGACAGACAGGGGCCAGGGGCGCATCCCTTTTTTTGGAATGAAAAACTGTTTTTT | CASSDRQGPGAHPFFWNEKLFF